A single sample gave rise to the 15 T cell receptor beta chains below, sequenced in a study of shared clonotypes between healthy human individuals. TCRdb's table, derived via immunoSEQ multiplex PCR, lists solely in-frame clones and lacks some. Among roughly 1,600,000 clones listed, roughly 98.5% were seen once. Specimen: naive CD4+ T cells sorted from blood. This sample's subset: CD45RA+ positively selected. These receptors all stem from a man aged 25-45 years in good health.

V is TRBV7-9 and J is TRBJ1-2; 8 bases map to TRBD1. CDR3 length equals 15 residues. From germline, CDR1 is SEHNR and CDR2 FQNEAQ (reference sequence). The V gene end was trimmed by 1 base and the J gene end by 6 bases; junction bases not matched to a gene: 7. CDR3 in amino acids: CASSLVIPGGDGYTF. The CDR3 region has the DNA TGTGCCAGCAGCTTAGTTATCCCAGGGGGCGATGGCTACACCTTC.

The rearrangement links TRBV19 to TRBJ2-3; TRBD2 matches 7 bases. Germline V gives CDR1 LNHDA, CDR2 SQIVND (reference sequence). V was clipped by 7 bases and J by 0 bases; unmatched bases: 10. The CDR3 spans 16 residues. CDR3 protein: CASTPFRDYSTDTQYF. The CDR3 nucleotides are TGTGCCAGTACCCCTTTCCGGGACTATAGCACAGATACGCAGTATTTT.

The chain carries TRBV6-5 and TRBJ1-2; no clear D. The CDR3 is 13 residues long. V was pared by 4 bases and J by 7 bases, with 13 bases between. Germline CDR1 and CDR2: MNHEY and SVGAGI. The CDR3 region has the DNA TGTGCCAGCAGTTCGGACCTGAAGGGTGGCTACACCTTC. Translating gives CASSSDLKGGYTF.

This clone was seen once. The genes are TRBV5-1 and TRBJ2-1, with 8 positions matching TRBD2. Trimming took 5 bases from V and 8 from J; bases not matched to a gene: 12. Germline CDR1 reads SGHRS; CDR2 reads YFSETQ. The CDR3 is made up of 15 amino acids. CDR3 region: CASSSPSGSLHEQFF. CDR3 nucleotide sequence: TGCGCCAGCAGTAGCCCGAGCGGGAGTCTACATGAGCAGTTCTTC. Filled out from reference TRBV5-1 and TRBJ2-1, the complete variable domain reads KAGVTQTPRYLIKTRGQQVTLSCSPISGHRSVSWYQQTPGQGLQFLFEYFSETQRNKGNFPGRFSGRQFSNSRSEMNVSTLELGDSALYLCASSSPSGSLHEQFFGPGTRLTVL.

The V gene is TRBV6-5, the J gene TRBJ2-2; no reliable D call. Germline lookup yields CDR1 MNHEY and CDR2 SVGAGI. V was cut by 5 bases and J by 1 base, with 5 bases left in between. The CDR3 is made up of 13 amino acids. The CDR3 reads CASSQENTGELFF. As DNA, the CDR3 is TGTGCCAGCAGTCAAGAGAACACCGGGGAGCTGTTTTTT.

CDR3 coding DNA: TGTGCCACCGCGAACACAGATACGCAGTATTTT. The encoded protein is CATANTDTQYF. This sequence joins TRBV15 and TRBJ2-3; D uncertain. The CDR3 is 11 residues long. Germline-derived CDR1 and CDR2 are LNHNV and YYDKDF (reference sequence). Trimming cost V 8 bases and J 2 bases, with 5 bases left between them.

The V gene is TRBV5-1, the J gene TRBJ2-7; 9 positions match TRBD1. Germline assignment: CDR1 SGHRS and CDR2 YFSETQ. The CDR3 is 15 residues long. Trimming took 4 bases from V and 5 from J; bases not matched to a gene: 10. CDR3: CASSTRQGVRNEQYF. As DNA, the CDR3 is TGCGCCAGCAGCACCCGACAGGGGGTGCGGAACGAGCAGTACTTC.

The chain has TRBV7-8 and TRBJ2-2; possibly TRBD2 for D (6 bases). The CDR3 loop spans 14 amino acids. The V gene's germline CDR1 is SGHVS and CDR2 FQNEAQ. Deletions cut 1 base from V and 7 bases from J, with 10 bases between. CDR3 sequence: CASSLVRGIGELFF. The CDR3 region has the DNA TGTGCCAGCAGCTTAGTGCGGGGAATCGGGGAGCTGTTTTTT.

This chain connects TRBV7-9 to TRBJ2-5; D gene unclear. Germline CDR1 and CDR2: SEHNR and FQNEAQ (reference sequence). The CDR3 runs 13 residues. Trimming removed 1 base at V and 5 bases at J, with 8 bases between. The CDR3 DNA reads as TGTGCCAGCAGCTTAGGGCTTTGGGAGACCCAGTACTTC. Translated, it gives CASSLGLWETQYF.

The chain links TRBV5-4 to TRBJ1-1, with D uncertain. The CDR3 totals 17 residues. Germline values: CDR1 SGHNT, CDR2 YYREEE (reference sequence). Trimming took 0 bases from V and 4 from J, leaving 19 bases between them. The CDR3 region is CASSLGPERVAGTEAFF. Written as DNA, the CDR3 is TGTGCCAGCAGCTTGGGGCCCGAACGGGTGGCCGGCACTGAAGCTTTCTTT.

In the case of this clone: At the DNA level, this CDR3 is encoded by other sequences in the same sample as well. The V call is TRBV18, the J call TRBJ2-7, with 8 bases fitting TRBD1. This CDR3 region has 15 residues. Losses at the gene ends were 3 bases for V and 1 base for J; bases not matched to a gene: 5. Germline V gene lookup returns CDR1 KGHSH and CDR2 LQKENI. The CDR3 is CASSPGTGPSYEQYF. The CDR3 DNA reads as TGTGCCAGCTCACCCGGGACAGGACCATCCTACGAGCAGTACTTC.

This sequence joins TRBV15 and TRBJ2-1; 9 bases are shared with TRBD1. CDR1 and CDR2 (germline): LNHNV, YYDKDF (reference sequence). J lost 5 bases, V lost 5 bases, and 4 bases had no gene match. This CDR3 region has 14 residues. The DNA for the CDR3 is TGTGCCACCAGCGACAGGGGGTCCCACAATGAGCAGTTCTTC. Translating gives CATSDRGSHNEQFF.

J is TRBJ2-3 and V is TRBV27; the match to TRBD1 covers 7 bases. This CDR3 region has 14 residues. Germline CDR1 and CDR2: MNHEY and SMNVEV (reference sequence). Trimming cost V 4 bases and J 10 bases; bases outside gene matches: 11. As DNA, the CDR3 is TGTGCCAGCAGTTCACAGGGGCACGGGGATGCGCAGTATTTT. It encodes CASSSQGHGDAQYF.

This chain links TRBV9 with TRBJ2-3; TRBD2 is a possible D gene (7 bases). This CDR3 is 17 amino acids long. Germline V CDR1 and CDR2: SGDLS, YYNGEE. V lost 2 bases and J lost 2, with 18 bases in between. This CDR3 reads CASSVRATAGATDTQYF. The CDR3 region has the DNA TGTGCCAGCAGCGTCCGAGCGACGGCGGGGGCCACAGATACGCAGTATTTT.

This chain's CDR3 is CARSLAQGAQPQHF. The CDR3 bases are TGTGCCAGAAGCTTGGCACAGGGCGCTCAGCCCCAGCATTTT. The J gene is TRBJ1-5, the V gene TRBV5-3; D is perhaps TRBD1 (6 bases). Being an ORF, TRBV5-3 has a function that is uncertain. Deletions cut 0 bases from V and 6 bases from J, with 10 bases between. The CDR3 consists of 14 residues.